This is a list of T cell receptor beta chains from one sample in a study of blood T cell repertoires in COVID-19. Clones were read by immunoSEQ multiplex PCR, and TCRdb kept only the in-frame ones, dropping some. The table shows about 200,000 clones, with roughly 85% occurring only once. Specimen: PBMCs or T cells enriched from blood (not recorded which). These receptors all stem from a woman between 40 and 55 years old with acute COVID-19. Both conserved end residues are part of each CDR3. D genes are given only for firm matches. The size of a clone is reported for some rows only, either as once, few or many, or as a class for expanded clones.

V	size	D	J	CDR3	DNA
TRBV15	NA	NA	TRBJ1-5	CATSRAGPGGNQPQHF	TGTGCCACCAGCAGAGCGGGCCCGGGGGGGAATCAGCCCCAGCATTTT
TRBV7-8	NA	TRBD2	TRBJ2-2	CASSFSRAPTAGAGELFF	TGTGCCAGCAGCTTCTCCCGGGCCCCTACGGCGGGGGCCGGGGAGCTGTTTTTT
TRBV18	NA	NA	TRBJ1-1	CASSPSNRNTEAFF	TGTGCCAGCTCACCCTCAAACAGGAACACTGAAGCTTTCTTT
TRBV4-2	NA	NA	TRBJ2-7	CASSQTPLAEQYF	TGTGCCAGCAGCCAGACCCCACTAGCTGAGCAGTACTTC
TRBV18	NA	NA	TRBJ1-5	CASSPGRDNQPQHF	TGTGCCAGCTCACCAGGCAGGGACAATCAGCCCCAGCATTTT
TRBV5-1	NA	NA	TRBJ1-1	CASSLGHKNTEAFF	TGCGCCAGCAGCTTAGGACACAAGAACACTGAAGCTTTCTTT
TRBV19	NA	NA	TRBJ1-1	CASSGGKVNTEAFF	TGTGCCAGTAGTGGGGGGAAGGTTAACACTGAAGCTTTCTTT
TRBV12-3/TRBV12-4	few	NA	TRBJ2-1	CASSVANNEQFF	TGTGCCAGCTCAGTCGCAAACAATGAGCAGTTCTTC
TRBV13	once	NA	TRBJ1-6	CASSLRGGVGSPLHF	TGTGCCAGCAGCTTAAGGGGGGGAGTGGGTTCACCCCTCCACTTT
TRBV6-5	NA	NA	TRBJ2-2	CASSYPRPGELFF	TGTGCCAGCAGTTACCCTAGACCCGGGGAGCTGTTTTTT
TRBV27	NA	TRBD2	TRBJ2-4	CASSLTSGAKNIQYF	TGTGCCAGCAGTTTGACTAGCGGCGCCAAAAACATTCAGTACTTC
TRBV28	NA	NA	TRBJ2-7	CASRWQQSSYEQYF	TGTGCCAGCAGATGGCAACAGAGCTCCTACGAGCAGTACTTC
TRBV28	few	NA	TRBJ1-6	CASSLSDITSSPLHF	TGTGCCAGCAGTTTGTCGGACATTACATCCTCACCCCTCCACTTT
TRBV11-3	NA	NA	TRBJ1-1	CASSSVGGLFTEAFF	TGTGCCAGCAGCTCCGTAGGGGGACTATTCACTGAAGCTTTCTTT
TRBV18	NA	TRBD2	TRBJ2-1	CASSRPAALGLALRYNEQFF	TGTGCCAGCTCACGCCCCGCCGCTCTTGGACTAGCCCTTCGCTACAATGAGCAGTTCTTC
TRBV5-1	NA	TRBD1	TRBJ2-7	CASRQGLEQYF	TGCGCCAGCAGACAGGGGCTCGAGCAGTACTTC
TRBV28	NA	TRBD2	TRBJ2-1	CASSSTSGPYNEQFF	TGTGCCAGCAGTTCTACTAGCGGGCCCTACAATGAGCAGTTCTTC
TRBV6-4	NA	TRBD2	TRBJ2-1	CASSASGRLNEQFF	TGTGCCAGCAGTGCTAGCGGGAGGTTGAATGAGCAGTTCTTC
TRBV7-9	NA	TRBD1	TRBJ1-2	CASSAPGQVYGYTF	TGTGCCAGCAGCGCACCGGGACAGGTCTATGGCTACACCTTC
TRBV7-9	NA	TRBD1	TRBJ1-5	CASSLGQGNQPQHF	TGTGCCAGCAGCTTGGGACAGGGGAATCAGCCCCAGCATTTT
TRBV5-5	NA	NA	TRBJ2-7	CASSLAGGTYEQYF	TGTGCCAGCAGCTTGGCTGGGGGCACTTACGAGCAGTACTTC
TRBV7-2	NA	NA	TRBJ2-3	CASSLVSRVSADTQYF	TGTGCCAGCAGCTTAGTATCTCGGGTTTCGGCAGATACGCAGTATTTT
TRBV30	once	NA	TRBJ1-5	CAWSGGGTGGNQPQHF	TGTGCCTGGAGTGGTGGGGGGACCGGCGGCAATCAGCCCCAGCATTTT
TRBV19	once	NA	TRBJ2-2	CASSSGDSWRAIGELFF	TGTGCCAGTAGTAGTGGTGATAGCTGGAGGGCAATCGGGGAGCTGTTTTTT
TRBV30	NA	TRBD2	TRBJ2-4	CASSPTSVKNIQYF	TGTGCCTCCTCCCCCACTAGCGTAAAAAACATTCAGTACTTC
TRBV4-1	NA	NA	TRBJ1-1	CASSQNPLRGNTEAFF	TGCGCCAGCAGCCAAAATCCCCTCAGGGGGAACACTGAAGCTTTCTTT
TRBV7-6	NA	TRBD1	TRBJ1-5	CASSSRTGGSGSNQPQHF	TGTGCCAGCAGCTCCCGGACAGGGGGCTCGGGTAGCAATCAGCCCCAGCATTTT
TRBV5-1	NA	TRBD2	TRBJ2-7	CASRGTSDSYEQYF	TGCGCCAGCCGAGGGACTAGCGACTCCTACGAGCAGTACTTC
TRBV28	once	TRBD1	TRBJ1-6	CASSTGATLYNSPLHF	TGTGCCAGCAGCACAGGGGCGACTCTTTATAATTCACCCCTCCACTTT
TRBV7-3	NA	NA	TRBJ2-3	CASSSSGSTDTQYF	TGTGCCAGCAGCTCGAGCGGGAGCACAGATACGCAGTATTTT
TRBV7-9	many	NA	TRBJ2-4	CASSSRLEAKNIQYF	TGTGCCAGCAGCTCCCGGTTGGAGGCCAAAAACATTCAGTACTTC
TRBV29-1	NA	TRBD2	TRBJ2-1	CSVRLAGPNEQFF	TGCAGCGTACGACTAGCGGGGCCCAATGAGCAGTTCTTC
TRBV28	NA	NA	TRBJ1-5	CASSLPAAGQPQHF	TGTGCCAGCAGTTTGCCAGCGGCGGGTCAGCCCCAGCATTTT
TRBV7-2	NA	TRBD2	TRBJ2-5	CASSLMTSGLQETQYF	TGTGCCAGCTCCCTAATGACTAGCGGCCTACAAGAGACCCAGTACTTC
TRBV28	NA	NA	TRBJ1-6	CASSSNNSPLHF	TGTGCCAGCAGTTCCAATAATTCACCCCTCCACTTT
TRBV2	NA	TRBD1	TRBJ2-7	CASSSGTGGPYEQYF	TGTGCCAGCAGTTCCGGGACAGGGGGACCCTACGAGCAGTACTTC
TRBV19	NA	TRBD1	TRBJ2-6	CASSTWTGGVAGANVLTF	TGTGCCAGTAGTACGTGGACAGGGGGCGTAGCCGGGGCCAACGTCCTGACTTTC
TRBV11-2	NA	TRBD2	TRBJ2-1	CASAGQSGTHLYNEQFF	TGTGCCAGCGCCGGCCAGAGCGGGACTCATTTATACAATGAGCAGTTCTTC
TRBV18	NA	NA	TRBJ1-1	CASSPPGNTEAFF	TGTGCCAGCTCACCTCCAGGGAACACTGAAGCTTTCTTT
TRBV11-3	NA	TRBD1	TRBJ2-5	CASADNDRGQEQETQYF	TGTGCCAGCGCGGATAACGACAGGGGGCAGGAACAAGAGACCCAGTACTTC
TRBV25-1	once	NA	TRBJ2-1	CASSPGLRNEQFF	TGTGCCAGCAGCCCGGGTCTCCGCAATGAGCAGTTCTTC
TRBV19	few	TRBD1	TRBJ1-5	CASSILRGTDQPQHF	TGTGCCAGTAGTATACTCAGGGGGACGGATCAGCCCCAGCATTTT
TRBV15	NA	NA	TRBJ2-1	CATSRDPSSGEQFF	TGTGCCACCAGCAGAGATCCCAGTAGCGGTGAGCAGTTCTTC
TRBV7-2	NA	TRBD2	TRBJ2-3	CASSRGALAVSTDTQYF	TGTGCCAGCAGTCGAGGGGCCCTAGCGGTTAGCACAGATACGCAGTATTTT
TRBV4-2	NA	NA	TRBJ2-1	CASSKWASANNEQFF	TGTGCCAGCAGCAAGTGGGCTAGCGCTAACAATGAGCAGTTCTTC
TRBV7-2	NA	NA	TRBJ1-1	CASSFLGQNTEAFF	TGTGCCAGCAGCTTCCTTGGACAGAACACTGAAGCTTTCTTT
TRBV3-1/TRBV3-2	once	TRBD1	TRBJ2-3	CASSRRRADRGGTDTQYF	TGTGCCAGCAGCCGGAGACGGGCCGACAGGGGGGGCACAGATACGCAGTATTTT
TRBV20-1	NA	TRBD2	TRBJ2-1	CSARTSVEQFF	TGCAGTGCACGGACTAGCGTTGAGCAGTTCTTC